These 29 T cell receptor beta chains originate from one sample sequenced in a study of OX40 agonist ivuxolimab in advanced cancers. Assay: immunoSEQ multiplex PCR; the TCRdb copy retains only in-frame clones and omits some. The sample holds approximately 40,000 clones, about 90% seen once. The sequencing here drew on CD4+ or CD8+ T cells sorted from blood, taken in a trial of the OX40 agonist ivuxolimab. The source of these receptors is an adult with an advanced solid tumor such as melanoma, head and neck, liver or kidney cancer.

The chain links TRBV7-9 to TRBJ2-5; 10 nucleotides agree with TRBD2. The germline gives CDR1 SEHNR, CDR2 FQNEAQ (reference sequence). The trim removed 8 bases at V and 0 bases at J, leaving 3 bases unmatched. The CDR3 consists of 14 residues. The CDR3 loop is CASLAGEYQETQYF. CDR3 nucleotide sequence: TGTGCCAGCCTAGCGGGGGAGTACCAAGAGACCCAGTACTTC.

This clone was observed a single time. The CDR3 loop is CASSLVPADTQYF. In DNA form, the CDR3 reads TGCGCCAGCAGCTTGGTCCCGGCAGATACGCAGTATTTT. This chain joins TRBV5-1 and TRBJ2-3; D gene uncertain. CDR3 length: 13 amino acids. Looked up from germline, CDR1 is SGHRS and CDR2 is YFSETQ. Trimming removed 0 bases at V and 4 bases at J, with 6 bases between.

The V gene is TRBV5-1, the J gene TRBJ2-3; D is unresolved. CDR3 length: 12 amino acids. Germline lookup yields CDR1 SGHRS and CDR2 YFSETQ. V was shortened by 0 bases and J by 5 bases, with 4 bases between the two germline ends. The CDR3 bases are TGCGCCAGCAGCTTGGCCGGAGATACGCAGTATTTT. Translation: CASSLAGDTQYF.

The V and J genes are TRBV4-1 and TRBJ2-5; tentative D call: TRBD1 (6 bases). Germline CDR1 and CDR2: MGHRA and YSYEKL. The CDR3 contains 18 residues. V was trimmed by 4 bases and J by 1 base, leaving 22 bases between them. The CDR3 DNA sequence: TGCGCCAGCAGCCTTGGAATCACCAAACAGGGCCTCCAAGAGACCCAGTACTTC. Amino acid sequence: CASSLGITKQGLQETQYF.

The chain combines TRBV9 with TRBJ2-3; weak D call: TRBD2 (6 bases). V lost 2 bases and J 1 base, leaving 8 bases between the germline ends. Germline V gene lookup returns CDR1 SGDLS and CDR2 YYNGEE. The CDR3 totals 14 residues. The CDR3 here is CASSVGTGTDTQYF. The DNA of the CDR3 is TGTGCCAGCAGCGTCGGGACTGGCACAGATACGCAGTATTTT.

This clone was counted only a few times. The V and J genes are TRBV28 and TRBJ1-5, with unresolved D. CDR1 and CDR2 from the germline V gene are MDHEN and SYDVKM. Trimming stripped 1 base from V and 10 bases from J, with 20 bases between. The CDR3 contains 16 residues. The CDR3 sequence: CASSLSQFHLGDPQHF. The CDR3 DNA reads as TGTGCCAGCAGTTTATCTCAGTTCCATTTGGGTGATCCCCAGCATTTT.

Here the CDR3 reads CASSYFETQYF. The DNA for the CDR3 is TGCGCCAGCAGCTACTTTGAGACCCAGTACTTC. This chain uses TRBV4-1 with TRBJ2-5; D remains unclear. The CDR3 runs 11 residues. The V end was cut by 5 bases, the J end by 5 bases, with 6 bases between. Germline V CDR1 and CDR2: MGHRA, YSYEKL.

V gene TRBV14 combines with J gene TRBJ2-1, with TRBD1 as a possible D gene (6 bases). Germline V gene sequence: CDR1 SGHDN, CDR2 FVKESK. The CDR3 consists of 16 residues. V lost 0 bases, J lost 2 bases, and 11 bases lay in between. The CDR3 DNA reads TGTGCCAGCAGCCAAGAATCAGGGGTGGCCTACAATGAGCAGTTCTTC. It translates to CASSQESGVAYNEQFF.

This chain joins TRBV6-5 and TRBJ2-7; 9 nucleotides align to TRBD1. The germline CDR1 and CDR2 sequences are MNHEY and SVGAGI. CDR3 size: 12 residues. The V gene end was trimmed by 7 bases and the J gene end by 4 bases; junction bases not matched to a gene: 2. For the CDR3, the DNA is TGTGCCAGCACAGGACAGGGGTACGAGCAGTACTTC. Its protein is CASTGQGYEQYF.

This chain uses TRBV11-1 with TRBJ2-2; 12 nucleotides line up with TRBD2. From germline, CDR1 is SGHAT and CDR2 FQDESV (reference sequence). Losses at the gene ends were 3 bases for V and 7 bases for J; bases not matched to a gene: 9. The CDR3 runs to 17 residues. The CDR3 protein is CASSFRLAGVGGGELFF. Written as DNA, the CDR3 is TGTGCCAGCAGCTTTAGACTAGCGGGAGTCGGAGGCGGGGAGCTGTTTTTT.

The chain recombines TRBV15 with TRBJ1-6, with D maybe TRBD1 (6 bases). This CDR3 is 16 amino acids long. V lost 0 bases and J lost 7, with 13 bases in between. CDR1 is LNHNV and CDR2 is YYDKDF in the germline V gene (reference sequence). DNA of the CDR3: TGTGCCACCAGCAGAGATCCGGGACAACCAAATTCACCCCTCCACTTT. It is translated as CATSRDPGQPNSPLHF. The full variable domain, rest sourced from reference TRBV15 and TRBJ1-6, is DAMVIQNPRYQVTQFGKPVTLSCSQTLNHNVMYWYQQKSSQAPKLLFHYYDKDFNNEADTPDNFQSRRPNTSFCFLDIRSPGLGDTAMYLCATSRDPGQPNSPLHFGNGTRLTVT.

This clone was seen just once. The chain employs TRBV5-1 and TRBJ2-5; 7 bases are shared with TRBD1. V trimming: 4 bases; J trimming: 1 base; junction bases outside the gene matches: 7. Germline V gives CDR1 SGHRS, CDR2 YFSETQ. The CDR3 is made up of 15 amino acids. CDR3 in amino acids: CASSPLTGPQETQYF. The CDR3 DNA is TGCGCCAGCAGCCCTCTGACAGGGCCCCAAGAGACCCAGTACTTC.

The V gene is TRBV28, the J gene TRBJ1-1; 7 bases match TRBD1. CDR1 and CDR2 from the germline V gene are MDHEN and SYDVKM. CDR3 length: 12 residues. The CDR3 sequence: CAGQALGTEAFF. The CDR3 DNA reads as TGTGCTGGACAGGCCCTAGGGACTGAAGCTTTCTTT.

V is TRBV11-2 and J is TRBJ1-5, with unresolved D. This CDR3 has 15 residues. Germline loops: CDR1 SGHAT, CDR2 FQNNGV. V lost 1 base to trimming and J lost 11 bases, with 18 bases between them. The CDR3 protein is CASSLGGPGRGAQHF. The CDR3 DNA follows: TGTGCCAGCAGCTTAGGGGGTCCGGGGAGAGGAGCCCAGCATTTT.

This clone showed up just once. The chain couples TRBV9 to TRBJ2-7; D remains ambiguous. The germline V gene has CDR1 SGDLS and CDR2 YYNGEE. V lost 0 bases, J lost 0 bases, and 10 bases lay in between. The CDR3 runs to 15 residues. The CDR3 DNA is TGTGCCAGCAGCGTAGGACCCGAGATCTCCTACGAGCAGTACTTC. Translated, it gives CASSVGPEISYEQYF.

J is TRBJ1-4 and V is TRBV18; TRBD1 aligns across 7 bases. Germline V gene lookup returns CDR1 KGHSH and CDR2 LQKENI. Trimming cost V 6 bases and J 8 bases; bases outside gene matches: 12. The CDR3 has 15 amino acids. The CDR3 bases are TGTGCCAGCTCCCCTCTGCCAGGGGGGAACGAAAAACTGTTTTTT. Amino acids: CASSPLPGGNEKLFF.

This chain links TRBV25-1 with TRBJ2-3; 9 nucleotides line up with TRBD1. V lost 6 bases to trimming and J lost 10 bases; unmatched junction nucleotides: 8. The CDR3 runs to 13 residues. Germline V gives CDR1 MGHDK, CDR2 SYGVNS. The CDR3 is CASRGQGLTAQYF. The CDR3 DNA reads TGTGCCAGCAGGGGACAGGGATTGACGGCGCAGTATTTT.

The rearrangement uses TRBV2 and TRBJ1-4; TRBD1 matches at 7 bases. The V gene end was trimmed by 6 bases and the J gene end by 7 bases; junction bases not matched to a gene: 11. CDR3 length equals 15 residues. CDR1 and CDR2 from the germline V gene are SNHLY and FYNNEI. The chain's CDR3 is CASRGPGQQTEKLFF. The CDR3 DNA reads TGTGCCAGCAGGGGACCGGGACAGCAAACTGAAAAACTGTTTTTT.

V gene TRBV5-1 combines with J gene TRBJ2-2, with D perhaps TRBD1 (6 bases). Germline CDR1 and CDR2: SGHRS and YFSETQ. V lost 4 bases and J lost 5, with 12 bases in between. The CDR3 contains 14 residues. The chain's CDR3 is CASSVAGVTGELFF. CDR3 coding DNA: TGCGCCAGCAGCGTGGCAGGGGTTACCGGGGAGCTGTTTTTT.

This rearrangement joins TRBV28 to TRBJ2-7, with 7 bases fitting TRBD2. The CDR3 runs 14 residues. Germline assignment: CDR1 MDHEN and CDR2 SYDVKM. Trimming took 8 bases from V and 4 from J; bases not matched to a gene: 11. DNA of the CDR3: TGTGCCAGCTGTATGGCGGGAGTCAGGTACGAGCAGTACTTC. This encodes CASCMAGVRYEQYF.

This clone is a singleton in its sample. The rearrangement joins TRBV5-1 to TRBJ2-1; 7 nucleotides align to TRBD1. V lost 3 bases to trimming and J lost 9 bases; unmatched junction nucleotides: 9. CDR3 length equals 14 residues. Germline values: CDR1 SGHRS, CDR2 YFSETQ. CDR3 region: CASSSNRGLGEQFF. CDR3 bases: TGCGCCAGCAGCTCGAACAGGGGCCTGGGTGAGCAGTTCTTC.

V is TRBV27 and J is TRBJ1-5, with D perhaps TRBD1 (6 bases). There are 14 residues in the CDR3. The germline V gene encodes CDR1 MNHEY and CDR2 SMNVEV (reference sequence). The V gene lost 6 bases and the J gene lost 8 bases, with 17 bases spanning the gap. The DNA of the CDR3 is TGTGCCAGCAGCCCGTCCGGGGGCAGGGAGCCCCAGCATTTT. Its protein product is CASSPSGGREPQHF.

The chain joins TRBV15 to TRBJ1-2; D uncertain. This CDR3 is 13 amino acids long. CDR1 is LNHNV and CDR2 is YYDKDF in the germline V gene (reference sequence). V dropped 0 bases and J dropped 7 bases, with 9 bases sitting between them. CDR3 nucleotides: TGTGCCACCAGCAGAGATCCCCAGTCTGGCTACACCTTC. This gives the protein CATSRDPQSGYTF.

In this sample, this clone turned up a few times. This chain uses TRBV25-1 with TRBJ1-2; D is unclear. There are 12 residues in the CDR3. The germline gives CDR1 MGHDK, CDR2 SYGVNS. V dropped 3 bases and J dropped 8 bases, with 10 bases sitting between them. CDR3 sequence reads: CASSEVGRGYTF. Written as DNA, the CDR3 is TGTGCCAGCAGTGAGGTCGGAAGGGGCTACACCTTC.

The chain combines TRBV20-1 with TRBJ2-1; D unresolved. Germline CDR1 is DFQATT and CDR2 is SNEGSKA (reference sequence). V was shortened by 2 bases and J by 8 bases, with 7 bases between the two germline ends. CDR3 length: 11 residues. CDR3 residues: CSARPADEQFF. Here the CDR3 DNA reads TGCAGTGCTAGACCTGCGGATGAGCAGTTCTTC.

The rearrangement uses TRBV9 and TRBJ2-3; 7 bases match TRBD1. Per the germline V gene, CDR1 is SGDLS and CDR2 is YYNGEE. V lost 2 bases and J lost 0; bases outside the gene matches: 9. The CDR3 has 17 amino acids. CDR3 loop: CASSVVTGTASTDTQYF. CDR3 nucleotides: TGTGCCAGCAGCGTTGTTACCGGGACAGCTAGCACAGATACGCAGTATTTT.

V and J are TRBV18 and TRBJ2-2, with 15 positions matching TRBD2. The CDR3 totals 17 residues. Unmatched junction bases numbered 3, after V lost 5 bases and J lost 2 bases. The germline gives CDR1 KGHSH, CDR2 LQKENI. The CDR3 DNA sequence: TGTGCCAGCTCATCGGGACTAGCGGGGGGAAACACCGGGGAGCTGTTTTTT. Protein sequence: CASSSGLAGGNTGELFF.

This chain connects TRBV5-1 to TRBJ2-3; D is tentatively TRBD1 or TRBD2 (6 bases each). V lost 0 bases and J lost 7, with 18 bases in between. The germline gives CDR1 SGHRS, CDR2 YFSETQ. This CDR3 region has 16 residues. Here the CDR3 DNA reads TGCGCCAGCAGCTTGGAACGGGGGCGATACGAGTATACGCAGTATTTT. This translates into CASSLERGRYEYTQYF. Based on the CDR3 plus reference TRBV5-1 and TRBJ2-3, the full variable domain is KAGVTQTPRYLIKTRGQQVTLSCSPISGHRSVSWYQQTPGQGLQFLFEYFSETQRNKGNFPGRFSGRQFSNSRSEMNVSTLELGDSALYLCASSLERGRYEYTQYFGPGTRLTVL.

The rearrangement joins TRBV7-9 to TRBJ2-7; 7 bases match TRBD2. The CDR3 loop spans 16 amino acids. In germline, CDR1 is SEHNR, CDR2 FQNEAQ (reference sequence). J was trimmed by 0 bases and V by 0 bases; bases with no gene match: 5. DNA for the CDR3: TGTGCCAGCAGCTTAGCGCTGGGCGGGAGCTCCTACGAGCAGTACTTC. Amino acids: CASSLALGGSSYEQYF. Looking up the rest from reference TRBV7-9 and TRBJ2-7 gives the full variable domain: DTGVSQNPRHKITKRGQNVTFRCDPISEHNRLYWYRQTLGQGPEFLTYFQNEAQLEKSRLLSDRFSAERPKGSFSTLEIQRTEQGDSAMYLCASSLALGGSSYEQYFGPGTRLTVT.